The 20 T cell receptor beta chains listed next were all sequenced from one sample in a study of CD8+ T cells in alopecia areata. Treatment given: oral pan-JAK inhibitor, 5-10 mg twice daily. Extracted from the samples, RNA was reverse transcribed into cDNA to serve as the sequencing template. Produced via immunoSEQ multiplex PCR; TCRdb's table is partial and in-frame only. The repertoire holds about 140,000 clones, with around 87% as singletons. Sequenced here: CD8+ T cells sorted from blood, sampled at week 4, from a patient treated with tofacitinib. Source of these receptors: a human donor with alopecia areata.

This chain joins TRBV5-4 and TRBJ2-7; D may be TRBD1 (6 bases). The germline V and J ends were trimmed by 0 bases and 2 bases, with 12 bases remaining between them. The germline CDR1 and CDR2 sequences are SGHNT and YYREEE (reference sequence). The CDR3 is 15 residues long. CDR3 nucleotide sequence: TGTGCCAGCAGCTTGGGTTCGGGACACACCTACGAGCAGTACTTC. This codes for CASSLGSGHTYEQYF.

This chain connects TRBV29-1 to TRBJ2-1; the D gene is possibly TRBD2 (6 bases). CDR1 is SQVTM, CDR2 ANQGSEA, per germline. The CDR3 has 15 residues. Trimming removed 3 bases at V and 4 bases at J, with 16 bases between. CDR3 in DNA: TGCAGCGTTGACGGAATCGCGGGGCTATACAATGAGCAGTTCTTC. Translating it yields CSVDGIAGLYNEQFF.

The gene calls are TRBV2 and TRBJ2-1; D is unresolved. This CDR3 has 13 residues. In germline, CDR1 is SNHLY, CDR2 FYNNEI. Trimming cost V 1 base and J 5 bases, with 6 bases left between them. This chain's CDR3 is CASSEGRNNEQFF. The CDR3 DNA follows: TGTGCCAGCAGTGAAGGCAGGAACAATGAGCAGTTCTTC.

This clone came up once. V is TRBV6-6 and J is TRBJ2-3; a possible D gene is TRBD2 (5 bases). There are 14 residues in the CDR3. The ends were cut back, 7 bases at V and 2 bases at J, with 13 bases in the middle. Germline V gene sequence: CDR1 MNHNY, CDR2 SVGAGI (reference sequence). The CDR3 nucleotides read TGTGCCAGCACCTACGGAGGTAACACAGATACGCAGTATTTT. Its protein is CASTYGGNTDTQYF.

This chain uses TRBV29-1 with TRBJ2-7, with 11 bases fitting TRBD1. The CDR3 runs 14 residues. Germline-derived CDR1 and CDR2 are SQVTM and ANQGSEA. V was clipped by 4 bases and J by 5 bases; unmatched bases: 7. The CDR3 DNA reads TGCAGCGTTGTCGGGGACAGGGGGGTCGACGAGCAGTACTTC. It yields the protein CSVVGDRGVDEQYF.

This rearrangement joins TRBV7-9 to TRBJ1-1, with unresolved D. Germline-derived CDR1 and CDR2 are SEHNR and FQNEAQ (reference sequence). The ends were cut back, 1 base at V and 0 bases at J, with 9 bases in the middle. The length of the CDR3 is 15 residues. CDR3 protein: CASSLGAVMNTEAFF. In DNA, the CDR3 is TGTGCCAGCAGCTTAGGGGCAGTAATGAACACTGAAGCTTTCTTT.

Here the CDR3 DNA reads TGTGCCAGCAGTACTCTAGAGGGTGGGACCTACGAGCAGTACTTC. Residues: CASSTLEGGTYEQYF. This rearrangement joins TRBV25-1 to TRBJ2-7; the D gene is possibly TRBD2 (5 bases). The V end was cut by 5 bases, the J end by 2 bases, with 16 bases between. The CDR3 sequence is 15 residues long. Germline assignment: CDR1 MGHDK and CDR2 SYGVNS.

The rearrangement uses TRBV27 and TRBJ2-7; unclear D gene. In germline, CDR1 is MNHEY, CDR2 SMNVEV (reference sequence). The CDR3 sequence is 14 residues long. Trimming removed 4 bases at V and 5 bases at J, with 15 bases between. In DNA form, the CDR3 reads TGTGCCAGCAGTTCCACGTGGATTCTTGACGAGCAGTACTTC. As protein: CASSSTWILDEQYF.

This chain connects TRBV7-9 to TRBJ2-7; no definite D call. V was cut by 4 bases and J by 0 bases, with 13 bases left in between. Germline lookup yields CDR1 SEHNR and CDR2 FQNEAQ (reference sequence). This CDR3 has 15 amino acids. CDR3 bases: TGTGCCAGCAGCTCCCCCACAGCGAGCTCCTACGAGCAGTACTTC. This codes for CASSSPTASSYEQYF.

V usage is TRBV6-6 and J usage is TRBJ2-3; D is uncertain. This CDR3 has 13 residues. The germline V gene has CDR1 MNHNY and CDR2 SVGAGI (reference sequence). V lost 6 bases to trimming and J lost 6 bases, with 13 bases between them. The CDR3 DNA reads TGTGCCAGCAGCCCCTTTCAGACGGATACGCAGTATTTT. It encodes CASSPFQTDTQYF.

The chain is built from TRBV5-1 and TRBJ2-1, with a weak D call TRBD1 (6 bases). This CDR3 comprises 14 residues. From germline, CDR1 is SGHRS and CDR2 YFSETQ. Trimming left V 0 bases short and J 8 bases short, with 12 bases between. Here the CDR3 reads CASSLVGGMDEQFF. The CDR3 DNA reads as TGCGCCAGCAGCTTGGTAGGGGGAATGGATGAGCAGTTCTTC.

The V gene is TRBV4-1, the J gene TRBJ2-7; either TRBD1 or TRBD2 may fit D (6 bases each). Looked up from germline, CDR1 is MGHRA and CDR2 is YSYEKL. Trimming removed 3 bases from V and 3 bases from J, with 15 bases in between. The CDR3 length is 15 residues. DNA of the CDR3: TGCGCCAGCAGCCAGGGGTTGGGGGGCATCTACGAGCAGTACTTC. This encodes CASSQGLGGIYEQYF.

This clone is a singleton in its sample. Germline is not matched at one junction end, which may reflect a read error. The chain joins TRBV30 to TRBJ2-7, with 7 bases fitting TRBD1. CDR1 is GTSNPN, CDR2 SVGIG, per germline (reference sequence). CDR3 length: 11 residues. CDR3: CATGDSYEQYF. The CDR3 nucleotides read TGCGCTACAGGGGACTCCTACGAGCAGTACTTC.

This clone was found once. This rearrangement joins TRBV10-3 to TRBJ1-2; D might be TRBD1 (5 bases). V was clipped by 2 bases and J by 4 bases, with 14 bases between them. From germline, CDR1 is ENHRY and CDR2 SYGVKD. The CDR3 length is 15 residues. In DNA form, the CDR3 reads TGTGCCATCAGTGAGCTTAAAGGGACCTCCTATGGCTACACCTTC. Amino acid sequence: CAISELKGTSYGYTF.

The CDR3: CATQGVSRNEQFF. For the CDR3, the DNA is TGCGCCACCCAGGGGGTCAGCCGTAATGAGCAGTTCTTC. This chain links TRBV4-1 with TRBJ2-1; 7 nucleotides line up with TRBD1. This CDR3 is 13 amino acids long. Germline V CDR1 and CDR2: MGHRA, YSYEKL. Trimming at V came to 10 bases and at J to 7 bases, leaving 10 bases not matched to a gene.

CDR3 loop: CASSQAPAGGLFEQYF. CDR3 nucleotides: TGCGCCAGCAGCCAGGCTCCAGCGGGGGGGCTTTTCGAGCAGTACTTC. The chain employs TRBV4-1 and TRBJ2-7; 10 bases map to TRBD2. V was clipped by 3 bases and J by 6 bases; unmatched bases: 11. The CDR3 is made up of 16 amino acids. CDR1 is MGHRA, CDR2 YSYEKL, per germline.

This clone was detected a few times. The chain employs TRBV27 and TRBJ2-7; D gene unclear. This CDR3 is 13 amino acids long. Deletions cut 0 bases from V and 5 bases from J, with 8 bases between. Germline V gene sequence: CDR1 MNHEY, CDR2 SMNVEV (reference sequence). The CDR3 here is CASSLSSRNEQYF. The CDR3 bases are TGTGCCAGCAGTTTATCGTCCAGAAACGAGCAGTACTTC.

The CDR3 reads CASSPTPEQETQYF. The DNA for the CDR3 is TGTGCCAGCAGTCCTACCCCAGAGCAAGAGACCCAGTACTTC. The rearrangement uses TRBV7-9 and TRBJ2-5; D not resolved. The CDR3 runs to 14 residues. V lost 6 bases and J lost 2, with 13 bases in between. Per the germline V gene, CDR1 is SEHNR and CDR2 is FQNEAQ (reference sequence).

The genes are TRBV4-1 and TRBJ2-7; D is possibly TRBD1 or TRBD2 (5 bases each). The CDR3 spans 14 residues. V was shortened by 1 base and J by 5 bases, with 12 bases between the two germline ends. Germline CDR1 is MGHRA and CDR2 is YSYEKL. The CDR3 protein is CASSQGQGEDEQYF. The DNA of the CDR3 is TGCGCCAGCAGCCAAGGGCAGGGAGAGGACGAGCAGTACTTC.

Of note for this clone: At one boundary the junction diverges from the germline segment, which might be a read error. The chain has TRBV6-5 and TRBJ2-7, with no clear D. The CDR3 contains 15 residues. Germline V lookup: CDR1 MNHEY, CDR2 SVGAGI. The CDR3: CASTYLDRKPYEQYF. As DNA, the CDR3 is TGTGCCAGCACTTACCTGGACCGAAAACCCTACGAGCAGTACTTC.